Sequencing of this T cell receptor (beta chain) was carried out in a study of shared clonotypes between healthy human individuals. Study details: Three plates each covered CD4 naive and memory; CD8 naive two, CD8 memory one.

Trimming removed 2 bases from V and 7 bases from J, with 16 bases in between. The CDR3 consists of 14 residues. The germline gives CDR1 SGHRS, CDR2 YFSETQ. Study results and limitations: Across a few donors, naive CD4 shared 5% to 5.5%, naive CD8 around 3.5%, memory CD4 roughly 2.4%, memory CD8 roughly 0.37%.

About this clone itself: Its antigen is undetermined.

Sorted-subset replicate PCR reactions were performed with about 200 ng DNA, corresponding to some 32,000 T cell genomes. Clones were sequenced by immunoSEQ multiplex PCR, and TCRdb holds only the in-frame ones, with some missing. The sample shows roughly 760,000 clones, under 80% of them seen only once. The V call is TRBV5-1, the J call TRBJ2-7; D may be TRBD1 (6 bases). The TCR comes from a woman aged 25 to 45 in good health. The specimen was memory CD4+ T cells sorted from blood. This sample's subset: CD45RA-negative fraction. The CDR3 is CASSFHPGTLEQYF. The CDR3 coding sequence is TGCGCCAGCAGCTTCCACCCCGGGACACTGGAGCAGTACTTC.